Below, 20 T cell receptor beta chains from the same sample are listed, as sequenced in a study of cytomegalovirus exposure and HLA in healthy donors. Researchers ran the PCR with 60 Vbeta and 13 Jbeta primers. Measured with immunoSEQ multiplex PCR; TCRdb has only the in-frame clones, and not every one. The data show under 150,000 clones, almost 80% seen once. Sequenced: PBMCs. These TCRs come from a woman in her 30s in good health and CMV-seronegative.

This chain joins TRBV4-3 and TRBJ2-7; tentative D call: TRBD2 (6 bases). The CDR3 has 15 amino acids. The germline V gene has CDR1 LGHNA and CDR2 YSLEER. Trimming shortened V by 4 bases and J by 3 bases, and 16 bases separated the two germline ends. CDR3 sequence: CASSPQGGQGYEQYF. The CDR3, as DNA: TGCGCCAGCAGCCCTCAAGGAGGGCAGGGCTACGAGCAGTACTTC.

The chain links TRBV25-1 to TRBJ1-1; maybe TRBD1 (5 bases). V lost 7 bases and J 0 bases, leaving 12 bases between the germline ends. From germline, CDR1 is MGHDK and CDR2 SYGVNS. This CDR3 has 14 amino acids. The CDR3 region has the DNA TGTGCCAGCACCGGGGGACCGATGAACACTGAAGCTTTCTTT. This gives the protein CASTGGPMNTEAFF.

V usage is TRBV20-1 and J usage is TRBJ2-3, with D maybe TRBD1 (6 bases). V was trimmed by 6 bases and J by 6 bases, leaving 10 bases between them. The CDR3 consists of 11 residues. The germline V gene encodes CDR1 DFQATT and CDR2 SNEGSKA (reference sequence). The CDR3 nucleotides are TGCAGTGCAGAAAGGGGGGATACGCAGTATTTT. This encodes CSAERGDTQYF.

This clone was observed once. V and J are TRBV5-4 and TRBJ1-1; maybe TRBD1 (5 bases). V lost 4 bases and J lost 5, with 24 bases in between. Per germline, CDR1 SGHNT and CDR2 YYREEE (reference sequence). The CDR3 totals 17 residues. The DNA for the CDR3 is TGTGCCAGCAGCCCAAACCGATTTACAGGTGGAGGGACTGAAGCTTTCTTT. This codes for CASSPNRFTGGGTEAFF.

The chain recombines TRBV6-1 with TRBJ1-1, with D unclear. The germline V and J ends were trimmed by 5 bases and 2 bases, with 12 bases remaining between them. Looked up from germline, CDR1 is MNHNS and CDR2 is SASEGT. This CDR3 has 14 residues. DNA for the CDR3: TGTGCCAGCAGTCCTCGGACTATTAACACTGAAGCTTTCTTT. Translated: CASSPRTINTEAFF.

CDR3 region: CASSQTGSTYEQYF. In DNA, the CDR3 is TGTGCCAGCAGCCAAACCGGGTCCACCTACGAGCAGTACTTC. The chain is built from TRBV6-5 and TRBJ2-7; D is ambiguous. The CDR3 has 14 amino acids. The V gene's germline CDR1 is MNHEY and CDR2 SVGAGI. V was shortened by 6 bases and J by 2 bases, with 14 bases between the two germline ends.

The chain is built from TRBV27 and TRBJ1-1, with D possibly being TRBD1 (6 bases). In germline, CDR1 is MNHEY, CDR2 SMNVEV (reference sequence). V lost 6 bases and J 1 base, leaving 12 bases between the germline ends. CDR3 length: 14 residues. The DNA for the CDR3 is TGTGCCAGCAGCTTCTCACAGGGGAACACTGAAGCTTTCTTT. Protein sequence: CASSFSQGNTEAFF.

This chain links TRBV11-2 with TRBJ1-6, with TRBD1 matching 11 bases. Germline assignment: CDR1 SGHAT and CDR2 FQNNGV. This CDR3 is built from 15 residues. With V trimmed by 2 bases and J by 8 bases, 2 bases remained unmatched. The CDR3: CASSLSGQGDSPLHF. CDR3 bases: TGTGCCAGCAGCTTATCGGGACAGGGGGATTCACCCCTCCACTTT.

The genes are TRBV5-4 and TRBJ2-3, with TRBD2 matching 9 bases. Germline CDR1 reads SGHNT; CDR2 reads YYREEE (reference sequence). The CDR3 is 15 amino acids. The trim removed 2 bases at V and 10 bases at J, leaving 11 bases unmatched. The CDR3, as DNA: TGTGCCAGCAGCTTCAGTTGGCGGGGGGGCCTCGCGCAGTATTTT. Translating gives CASSFSWRGGLAQYF.

This clone appeared a few times. This chain uses TRBV30 with TRBJ2-1, with a weak D call TRBD2 (5 bases). Germline lookup yields CDR1 GTSNPN and CDR2 SVGIG (reference sequence). The CDR3 loop spans 15 amino acids. Trimming pared 0 bases from V and 4 bases from J, leaving 13 bases between. The CDR3 coding sequence is TGTGCCTGGAGTGTATCGGGTGGCGGGTACAATGAGCAGTTCTTC. Its protein product is CAWSVSGGGYNEQFF.

The chain employs TRBV10-3 and TRBJ1-3; TRBD1 agrees at 8 bases. This CDR3 region has 14 residues. Germline CDR1 is ENHRY and CDR2 is SYGVKD. V lost 5 bases, J lost 2 bases, and 2 bases stayed unmatched. The CDR3 nucleotides read TGTGCCATCAGTCAACAGGGGGCTGGAAACACCATATATTTT. Residues: CAISQQGAGNTIYF.

CDR3 loop: CASSYSPGLYGYTF. As DNA, the CDR3 is TGTGCCAGCAGTTACTCTCCAGGACTCTATGGCTACACCTTC. This sequence joins TRBV6-6 and TRBJ1-2; D is undetermined. V lost 0 bases and J 4 bases, leaving 9 bases between the germline ends. CDR3 length: 14 amino acids. Germline V CDR1 and CDR2: MNHNY, SVGAGI (reference sequence).

This clone was picked up one time. J is TRBJ1-1 and V is TRBV19; 9 bases are a match to TRBD1. The germline V gene has CDR1 LNHDA and CDR2 SQIVND (reference sequence). The trim removed 6 bases at V and 4 bases at J, leaving 3 bases unmatched. CDR3 length: 13 amino acids. CDR3 sequence: CASSPTGGTEAFF. The DNA of the CDR3 is TGTGCCAGTAGCCCGACAGGGGGCACTGAAGCTTTCTTT. The complete variable domain, with remaining parts taken from reference TRBV19 and TRBJ1-1, reads DGGITQSPKYLFRKEGQNVTLSCEQNLNHDAMYWYRQDPGQGLRLIYYSQIVNDFQKGDIAEGYSVSREKKESFPLTVTSAQKNPTAFYLCASSPTGGTEAFFGQGTRLTVV.

The gene calls are TRBV11-2 and TRBJ1-1; TRBD1 agrees at 9 bases. V lost 6 bases to trimming and J lost 7 bases; unmatched junction nucleotides: 9. Germline V gene sequence: CDR1 SGHAT, CDR2 FQNNGV. The CDR3 sequence is 14 residues long. The CDR3 DNA reads TGTGCCAGCAGGAAAACAGGGGGCCCGGTTGAAGCTTTCTTT. Encoded protein: CASRKTGGPVEAFF.

This chain uses TRBV28 with TRBJ2-1, with a tentative D call TRBD2 (6 bases). This CDR3 contains 13 residues. Trimming pared 6 bases from V and 6 bases from J, leaving 12 bases between. Germline values: CDR1 MDHEN, CDR2 SYDVKM. In DNA form, the CDR3 reads TGTGCCAGCAGCCAGGCGGGGATCAATGAGCAGTTCTTC. Its protein product is CASSQAGINEQFF.

The chain employs TRBV6-5 and TRBJ1-2; D is unclear. CDR3 length equals 13 residues. CDR1 MNHEY and CDR2 SVGAGI come from the germline V gene. V was pared by 6 bases and J by 0 bases, with 8 bases between. The CDR3 loop reads CASSRGTNYGYTF. CDR3 sequence (DNA): TGTGCCAGCAGCCGAGGGACTAACTATGGCTACACCTTC.

The chain employs TRBV6-4 and TRBJ1-5; D gene uncertain. Between the trimmed V and J ends, which lost 3 bases and 6 bases, there was a span of 12 bases. Germline V gives CDR1 MRHNA, CDR2 SNTAGT. The CDR3 spans 14 residues. CDR3 DNA: TGTGCCAGCAGTGAGAACGGCGGAATTCAGCCCCAGCATTTT. The encoded protein is CASSENGGIQPQHF.

The gene calls are TRBV7-8 and TRBJ2-7; D is possibly TRBD1 (5 bases). Germline CDR1 and CDR2: SGHVS and FQNEAQ. The CDR3 length is 14 residues. Trimming removed 2 bases at V and 2 bases at J, with 10 bases between. The CDR3 spells CASSLSVGAYEQYF. The CDR3 DNA is TGTGCCAGCAGCTTAAGTGTAGGGGCCTACGAGCAGTACTTC.

The V and J genes are TRBV6-1 and TRBJ2-7; 7 positions match TRBD1. The CDR3 loop spans 15 amino acids. The V gene end was trimmed by 7 bases and the J gene end by 2 bases; junction bases not matched to a gene: 11. Per the germline V gene, CDR1 is MNHNS and CDR2 is SASEGT. The CDR3 loop reads CASTQAVQGPYEQYF. CDR3 sequence (DNA): TGTGCCAGCACTCAGGCGGTACAGGGGCCCTACGAGCAGTACTTC.

The genes are TRBV11-3 and TRBJ2-1; 7 bases map to TRBD2. The ends lost 3 bases at V and 0 bases at J; junction bases unmatched: 8. The germline CDR1 and CDR2 sequences are SGHNT and YENEEA. This CDR3 is built from 17 residues. The CDR3 DNA sequence: TGTGCCAGCAGCTTGGGGATAGCGGGTAGCTCCTACAATGAGCAGTTCTTC. Amino acid sequence: CASSLGIAGSSYNEQFF.